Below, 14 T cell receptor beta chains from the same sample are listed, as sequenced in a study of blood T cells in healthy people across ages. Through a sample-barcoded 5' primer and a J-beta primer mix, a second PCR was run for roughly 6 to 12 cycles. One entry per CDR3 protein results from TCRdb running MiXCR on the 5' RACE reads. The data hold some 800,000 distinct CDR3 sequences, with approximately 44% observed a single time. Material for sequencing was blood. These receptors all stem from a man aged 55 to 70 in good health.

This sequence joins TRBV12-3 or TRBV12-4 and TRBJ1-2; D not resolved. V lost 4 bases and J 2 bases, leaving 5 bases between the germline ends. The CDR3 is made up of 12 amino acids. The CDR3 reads CASSYTNYGYTF. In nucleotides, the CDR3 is TGTGCCAGCAGTTATACAAACTATGGCTACACCTTC.

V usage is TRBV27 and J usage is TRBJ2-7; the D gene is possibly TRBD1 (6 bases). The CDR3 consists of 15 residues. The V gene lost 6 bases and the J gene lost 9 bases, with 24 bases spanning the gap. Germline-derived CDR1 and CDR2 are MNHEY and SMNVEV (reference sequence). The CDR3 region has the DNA TGTGCCAGCAGATCCGAGGACAGCTCCTACAATGGGCAGTACTTC. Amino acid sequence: CASRSEDSSYNGQYF.

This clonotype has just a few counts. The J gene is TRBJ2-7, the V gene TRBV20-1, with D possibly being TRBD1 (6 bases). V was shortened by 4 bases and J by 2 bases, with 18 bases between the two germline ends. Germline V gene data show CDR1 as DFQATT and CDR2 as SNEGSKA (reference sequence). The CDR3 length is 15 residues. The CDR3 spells CSANRDTGGAYEQYF. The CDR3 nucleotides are TGCAGTGCTAACAGGGATACAGGAGGAGCCTACGAGCAGTACTTC.

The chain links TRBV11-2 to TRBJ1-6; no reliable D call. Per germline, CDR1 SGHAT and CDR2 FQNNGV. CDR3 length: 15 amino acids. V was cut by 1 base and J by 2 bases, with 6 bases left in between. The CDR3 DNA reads TGTGCCAGCAGCTTAGCCTCAACCTATAATTCACCCCTCCACTTT. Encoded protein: CASSLASTYNSPLHF.

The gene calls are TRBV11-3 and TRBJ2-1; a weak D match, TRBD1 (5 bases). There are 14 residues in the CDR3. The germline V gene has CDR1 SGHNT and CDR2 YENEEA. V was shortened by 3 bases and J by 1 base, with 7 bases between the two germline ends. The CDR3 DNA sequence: TGTGCCAGCAGCTTTCGACAGTCCTACAATGAGCAGTTCTTC. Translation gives CASSFRQSYNEQFF.

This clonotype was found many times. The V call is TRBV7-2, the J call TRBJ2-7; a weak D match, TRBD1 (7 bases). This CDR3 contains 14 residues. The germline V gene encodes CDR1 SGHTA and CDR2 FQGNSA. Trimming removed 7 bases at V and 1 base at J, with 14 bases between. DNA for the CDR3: TGTGCCAGCACCCCAGGGGGGCTTTCCTACGAGCAGTACTTC. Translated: CASTPGGLSYEQYF.

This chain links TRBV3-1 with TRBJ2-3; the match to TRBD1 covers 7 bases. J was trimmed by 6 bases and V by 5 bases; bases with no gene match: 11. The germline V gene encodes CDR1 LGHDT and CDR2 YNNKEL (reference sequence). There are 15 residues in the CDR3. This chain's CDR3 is CASSEQGPSLDTQYF. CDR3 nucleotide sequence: TGTGCCAGCAGCGAACAGGGGCCTTCTTTGGATACGCAGTATTTT.

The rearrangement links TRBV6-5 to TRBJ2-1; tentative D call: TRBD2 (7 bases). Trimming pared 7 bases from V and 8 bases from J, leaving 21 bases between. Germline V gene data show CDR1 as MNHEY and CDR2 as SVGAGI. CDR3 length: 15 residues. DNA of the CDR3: TGTGCCAGCACCCAAAGGGGGGGGACCCCTCATGAGCAGTTCTTC. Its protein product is CASTQRGGTPHEQFF.

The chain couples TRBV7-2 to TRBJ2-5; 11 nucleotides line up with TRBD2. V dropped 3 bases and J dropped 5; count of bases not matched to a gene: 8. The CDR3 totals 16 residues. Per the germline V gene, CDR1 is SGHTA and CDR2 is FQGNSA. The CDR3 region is CASSFNPRLAGETQYF. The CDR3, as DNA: TGTGCCAGCAGCTTTAATCCGAGACTAGCGGGGGAGACCCAGTACTTC.

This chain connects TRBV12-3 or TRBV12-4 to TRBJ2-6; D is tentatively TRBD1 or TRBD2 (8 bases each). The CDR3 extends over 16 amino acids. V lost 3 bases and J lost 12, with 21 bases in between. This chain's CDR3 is CASSFSGTGPKGVLTF. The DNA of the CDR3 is TGTGCCAGCAGTTTTAGCGGGACAGGACCAAAGGGCGTCCTGACTTTC.

CDR3 amino acids: CASSLGTGGGGEKLFF. CDR3 DNA: TGCGCCAGCAGCTTGGGTACAGGAGGAGGAGGCGAAAAACTGTTTTTT. The chain uses TRBV5-1 and TRBJ1-4; the D gene is possibly TRBD1 (5 bases). The CDR3 sequence is 16 residues long. V was clipped by 0 bases and J by 8 bases, with 17 bases between them. The germline V gene encodes CDR1 SGHRS and CDR2 YFSETQ. The full variable domain, rest sourced from reference TRBV5-1 and TRBJ1-4, is KAGVTQTPRYLIKTRGQQVTLSCSPISGHRSVSWYQQTPGQGLQFLFEYFSETQRNKGNFPGRFSGRQFSNSRSEMNVSTLELGDSALYLCASSLGTGGGGEKLFFGSGTQLSVL.

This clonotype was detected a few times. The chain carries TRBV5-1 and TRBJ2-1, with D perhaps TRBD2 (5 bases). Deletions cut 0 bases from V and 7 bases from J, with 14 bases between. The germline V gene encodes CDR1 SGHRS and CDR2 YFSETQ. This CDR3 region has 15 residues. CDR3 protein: CASSLVQATGNEQFF. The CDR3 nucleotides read TGCGCCAGCAGCTTGGTCCAGGCCACGGGGAATGAGCAGTTCTTC.

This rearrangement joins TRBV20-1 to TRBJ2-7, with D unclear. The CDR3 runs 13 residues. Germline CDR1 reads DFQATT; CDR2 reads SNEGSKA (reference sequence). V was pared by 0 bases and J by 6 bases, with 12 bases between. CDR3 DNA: TGCAGTGCTAGAGATCGCGGTTGGACCGAGCAGTACTTC. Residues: CSARDRGWTEQYF.

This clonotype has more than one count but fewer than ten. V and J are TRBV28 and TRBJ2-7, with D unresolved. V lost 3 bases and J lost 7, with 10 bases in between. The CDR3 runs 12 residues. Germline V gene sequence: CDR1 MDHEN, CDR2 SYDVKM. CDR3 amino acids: CASSFSTREQYF. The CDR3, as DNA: TGTGCCAGCAGTTTTTCGACGAGGGAGCAGTACTTC.